A selection of T cell receptor beta chains follows, all from one sample in a study of T cell changes during pregnancy in multiple sclerosis. The assay was immunoSEQ multiplex PCR, and TCRdb's table has in-frame clones only and misses some. The sample carries 45,000 to 60,000 clones, 85% to 90% recorded once. The sequencing here drew on peripheral blood, taken in the first trimester of pregnancy. All receptors derive from a female donor with multiple sclerosis, enrolled in a pregnancy study. Both conserved end residues are part of each CDR3. Each record gives: D gene, clone size, V gene, J gene, CDR3 protein, CDR3 DNA. The D gene is left open where the match is weak. The size field is filled for only some rows; it gives once, few, many or a size class.

d_call: TRBD1
clone_size: -
v_call: TRBV5-1
j_call: TRBJ2-7
cdr3_aa: CASRQGDRNDEQYF
cdr3_nt: TGCGCCAGCAGACAGGGGGATCGGAATGACGAGCAGTACTTC

d_call: -
clone_size: few
v_call: TRBV5-1
j_call: TRBJ2-7
cdr3_aa: CASSLTGLRSYEQYF
cdr3_nt: TGCGCCAGCAGCTTAACAGGGCTCCGTTCCTACGAGCAGTACTTC

d_call: -
clone_size: -
v_call: TRBV9
j_call: TRBJ1-5
cdr3_aa: CASSKDLAVHQPQHF
cdr3_nt: TGTGCCAGCAGCAAAGACTTGGCAGTCCATCAGCCCCAGCATTTT

d_call: TRBD2
clone_size: -
v_call: TRBV28
j_call: TRBJ2-3
cdr3_aa: CASSLGAGTTDTQYF
cdr3_nt: TGTGCCAGCAGTTTGGGAGCGGGGACCACAGATACGCAGTATTTT

d_call: -
clone_size: -
v_call: TRBV9
j_call: TRBJ1-6
cdr3_aa: CASSVEEGLHSPLHF
cdr3_nt: TGTGCCAGCAGCGTAGAGGAGGGATTGCATTCACCCCTCCACTTT

d_call: -
clone_size: -
v_call: TRBV5-1
j_call: TRBJ2-7
cdr3_aa: CASSLETGSYEQYF
cdr3_nt: TGCGCCAGCAGCTTGGAGACGGGGAGCTACGAGCAGTACTTC

d_call: TRBD1
clone_size: -
v_call: TRBV5-1
j_call: TRBJ2-5
cdr3_aa: CASSETQGRDGQETQYF
cdr3_nt: TGCGCCAGCAGCGAGACACAGGGGCGAGACGGCCAAGAGACCCAGTACTTC

d_call: TRBD2
clone_size: once
v_call: TRBV11-2
j_call: TRBJ2-3
cdr3_aa: CASSHRAWASGGSDTQYF
cdr3_nt: TGTGCCAGCAGCCATCGGGCATGGGCTAGCGGGGGCTCAGATACGCAGTATTTT

d_call: TRBD2
clone_size: -
v_call: TRBV28
j_call: TRBJ2-3
cdr3_aa: CASSDLAGGADTQYF
cdr3_nt: TGTGCCAGCAGTGATCTAGCGGGGGGCGCCGATACGCAGTATTTT

d_call: TRBD1
clone_size: -
v_call: TRBV6-1
j_call: TRBJ1-1
cdr3_aa: CASSEALPNRDRGTEAFF
cdr3_nt: TGTGCCAGCAGTGAAGCGCTTCCCAACCGGGACAGAGGGACTGAAGCTTTCTTT

d_call: -
clone_size: -
v_call: TRBV5-1
j_call: TRBJ1-1
cdr3_aa: CASSPIIGGGTEAFF
cdr3_nt: TGCGCCAGCAGCCCAATCATCGGGGGAGGGACTGAAGCTTTCTTT

d_call: -
clone_size: -
v_call: TRBV9
j_call: TRBJ2-1
cdr3_aa: CASSVGGGANNEQFF
cdr3_nt: TGTGCCAGCAGCGTGGGAGGGGGGGCAAACAATGAGCAGTTCTTC

d_call: -
clone_size: -
v_call: TRBV6-6
j_call: TRBJ1-3
cdr3_aa: CASSYRREISGNTIYF
cdr3_nt: TGTGCCAGCAGTTACCGTCGGGAAATCTCTGGAAACACCATATATTTT

d_call: -
clone_size: -
v_call: TRBV2
j_call: TRBJ1-2
cdr3_aa: CASSGELFVYGYTF
cdr3_nt: TGTGCCAGCAGTGGGGAGCTTTTCGTCTATGGCTACACCTTC

d_call: -
clone_size: -
v_call: TRBV5-1
j_call: TRBJ2-1
cdr3_aa: CARTPGEYNEQFF
cdr3_nt: TGCGCCAGGACTCCAGGGGAATACAATGAGCAGTTCTTC

d_call: -
clone_size: -
v_call: TRBV9
j_call: TRBJ1-2
cdr3_aa: CASRGTYEGYTF
cdr3_nt: TGTGCCAGCAGAGGGACATACGAGGGCTACACCTTC

d_call: -
clone_size: -
v_call: TRBV4-1
j_call: TRBJ2-2
cdr3_aa: CASRIKQGLTGELFF
cdr3_nt: TGCGCCAGCAGAATAAAACAGGGTCTGACCGGGGAGCTGTTTTTT

d_call: -
clone_size: -
v_call: TRBV11-3
j_call: TRBJ2-7
cdr3_aa: CASSLGGGAYEQYF
cdr3_nt: TGTGCCAGCAGCTTAGGCGGGGGCGCCTACGAGCAGTACTTC

d_call: TRBD1
clone_size: -
v_call: TRBV19
j_call: TRBJ1-1
cdr3_aa: CASIGTGFGTEAFF
cdr3_nt: TGTGCCAGTATCGGGACAGGGTTTGGCACTGAAGCTTTCTTT

d_call: -
clone_size: -
v_call: TRBV7-8
j_call: TRBJ1-2
cdr3_aa: CASSPRDTQRGYTF
cdr3_nt: TGTGCCAGCAGCCCACGGGACACGCAGAGGGGCTACACCTTC

d_call: -
clone_size: -
v_call: TRBV6-5
j_call: TRBJ2-3
cdr3_aa: CASSSADTQYF
cdr3_nt: TGTGCCAGCAGTTCAGCAGATACGCAGTATTTT

d_call: TRBD1
clone_size: -
v_call: TRBV15
j_call: TRBJ1-1
cdr3_aa: CATSIRRDRGPEAFF
cdr3_nt: TGTGCCACCAGCATCCGCCGGGACAGGGGACCTGAAGCTTTCTTT

d_call: -
clone_size: -
v_call: TRBV2
j_call: TRBJ2-7
cdr3_aa: CASSEAVAYEQYF
cdr3_nt: TGTGCCAGCAGTGAGGCAGTTGCCTACGAGCAGTACTTC

d_call: -
clone_size: -
v_call: TRBV5-6
j_call: TRBJ2-5
cdr3_aa: CASSLYGYETQYF
cdr3_nt: TGTGCCAGCAGCTTGTACGGGTATGAGACCCAGTACTTC

d_call: -
clone_size: -
v_call: TRBV2
j_call: TRBJ2-2
cdr3_aa: CASSGIGETGELFF
cdr3_nt: TGTGCCAGCAGTGGAATCGGGGAGACCGGGGAGCTGTTTTTT

d_call: -
clone_size: -
v_call: TRBV15
j_call: TRBJ1-2
cdr3_aa: CATSRARGYTF
cdr3_nt: TGTGCCACCAGCAGAGCGAGGGGCTACACCTTC

d_call: -
clone_size: -
v_call: TRBV10-3
j_call: TRBJ1-5
cdr3_aa: CAISESEVVKKDQPQHF
cdr3_nt: TGTGCCATCAGTGAGTCGGAGGTCGTTAAAAAGGATCAGCCCCAGCATTTT

d_call: -
clone_size: -
v_call: TRBV4-1
j_call: TRBJ2-5
cdr3_aa: CASSQKTAYQETQYF
cdr3_nt: TGCGCCAGCAGCCAAAAGACAGCGTACCAAGAGACCCAGTACTTC

d_call: -
clone_size: -
v_call: TRBV6-5
j_call: TRBJ1-2
cdr3_aa: CASSKGHTVGYTF
cdr3_nt: TGTGCCAGCAGTAAAGGACACACTGTGGGCTACACCTTC

d_call: -
clone_size: -
v_call: TRBV7-3
j_call: TRBJ1-6
cdr3_aa: CASSLEGGLNSPLHF
cdr3_nt: TGTGCCAGCAGCTTAGAGGGGGGGTTGAATTCACCCCTCCACTTT

d_call: TRBD2
clone_size: -
v_call: TRBV5-6
j_call: TRBJ2-2
cdr3_aa: CASSFSLAVNTGELFF
cdr3_nt: TGTGCCAGCAGCTTTTCGCTAGCGGTGAACACCGGGGAGCTGTTTTTT

d_call: -
clone_size: -
v_call: TRBV9
j_call: TRBJ1-2
cdr3_aa: CASSVGGDGYTF
cdr3_nt: TGTGCCAGCAGCGTAGGGGGGGATGGCTACACCTTC

d_call: -
clone_size: -
v_call: TRBV19
j_call: TRBJ1-6
cdr3_aa: CASSKRGQQYNSPLHF
cdr3_nt: TGTGCCAGTAGTAAACGGGGACAACAATATAATTCACCCCTCCACTTT

d_call: TRBD1
clone_size: -
v_call: TRBV6-5
j_call: TRBJ1-2
cdr3_aa: CASSSPTGTPGGYTF
cdr3_nt: TGTGCCAGCAGTTCCCCGACAGGGACACCGGGTGGCTACACCTTC

d_call: -
clone_size: -
v_call: TRBV12-5
j_call: TRBJ1-1
cdr3_aa: CASGLYPSGGVRNTEAFF
cdr3_nt: TGTGCTAGTGGTTTGTACCCCTCGGGGGGCGTGAGGAACACTGAAGCTTTCTTT

d_call: -
clone_size: -
v_call: TRBV7-2
j_call: TRBJ2-7
cdr3_aa: CASSSTYHEQYF
cdr3_nt: TGTGCCAGCAGCTCGACTTACCACGAGCAGTACTTC

d_call: -
clone_size: -
v_call: TRBV10-2
j_call: TRBJ1-1
cdr3_aa: CASSVGTEAFF
cdr3_nt: TGCGCCAGCAGTGTCGGGACTGAAGCTTTCTTT

d_call: TRBD2
clone_size: -
v_call: TRBV6-1
j_call: TRBJ2-1
cdr3_aa: CASSPRESYNEQFF
cdr3_nt: TGTGCCAGCAGTCCGCGGGAGTCGTACAATGAGCAGTTCTTC

d_call: -
clone_size: -
v_call: TRBV28
j_call: TRBJ1-1
cdr3_aa: CASSLEQGEAFF
cdr3_nt: TGTGCCAGCAGTTTGGAACAGGGTGAAGCTTTCTTT

d_call: -
clone_size: -
v_call: TRBV19
j_call: TRBJ2-2
cdr3_aa: CASSIALGGTGELFF
cdr3_nt: TGTGCCAGTAGTATCGCACTAGGAGGGACCGGGGAGCTGTTTTTT

d_call: TRBD1
clone_size: -
v_call: TRBV5-4
j_call: TRBJ2-4
cdr3_aa: CASSGADRGKNIQYF
cdr3_nt: TGTGCCAGCAGCGGGGCGGACAGGGGAAAAAACATTCAGTACTTC

d_call: TRBD1
clone_size: -
v_call: TRBV6-4
j_call: TRBJ2-1
cdr3_aa: CASSKGQGEGNEQFF
cdr3_nt: TGTGCCAGCAGCAAGGGACAGGGGGAAGGCAATGAGCAGTTCTTC

d_call: -
clone_size: -
v_call: TRBV2
j_call: TRBJ2-1
cdr3_aa: CASRSGDDEQFF
cdr3_nt: TGTGCCAGCAGATCAGGGGACGATGAGCAGTTCTTC

d_call: TRBD1
clone_size: -
v_call: TRBV5-8
j_call: TRBJ2-3
cdr3_aa: CASSEGQALTDTQYF
cdr3_nt: TGTGCCAGCTCCGAAGGACAGGCCCTCACAGATACGCAGTATTTT

d_call: -
clone_size: -
v_call: TRBV18
j_call: TRBJ2-5
cdr3_aa: CASSPDSWETQYF
cdr3_nt: TGTGCCAGCTCACCAGACAGTTGGGAGACCCAGTACTTC

d_call: TRBD1
clone_size: -
v_call: TRBV5-5
j_call: TRBJ1-5
cdr3_aa: CASSPDRARQPQHF
cdr3_nt: TGTGCCAGCAGCCCAGACAGGGCTCGTCAGCCCCAGCATTTT

d_call: -
clone_size: -
v_call: TRBV4-3
j_call: TRBJ2-1
cdr3_aa: CASSQDGMRREQFF
cdr3_nt: TGCGCCAGCAGCCAAGACGGGATGCGTAGGGAGCAGTTCTTC

d_call: TRBD1
clone_size: -
v_call: TRBV6-1
j_call: TRBJ1-2
cdr3_aa: CASSDGFWTGDPYGYTF
cdr3_nt: TGTGCCAGCAGTGACGGTTTTTGGACAGGAGACCCCTATGGCTACACCTTC

d_call: -
clone_size: -
v_call: TRBV7-2
j_call: TRBJ2-7
cdr3_aa: CASSLRGALPYEQYF
cdr3_nt: TGTGCCAGCAGCCTTCGGGGGGCCCTCCCCTACGAGCAGTACTTC

d_call: TRBD2
clone_size: -
v_call: TRBV19
j_call: TRBJ2-2
cdr3_aa: CASSFGGGANSGELFF
cdr3_nt: TGTGCCAGTAGTTTTGGCGGGGGGGCGAATTCCGGGGAGCTGTTTTTT

d_call: -
clone_size: -
v_call: TRBV28
j_call: TRBJ2-7
cdr3_aa: CASSLYGLKSDEQYF
cdr3_nt: TGTGCCAGCAGTTTATATGGCCTAAAAAGCGACGAGCAGTACTTC

d_call: -
clone_size: -
v_call: TRBV6-6
j_call: TRBJ2-7
cdr3_aa: CASSYRTGSYEQYF
cdr3_nt: TGTGCCAGCAGTTACCGCACAGGGTCCTACGAGCAGTACTTC

d_call: TRBD1
clone_size: -
v_call: TRBV27
j_call: TRBJ1-5
cdr3_aa: CASSLRQGMPPQHF
cdr3_nt: TGTGCCAGCAGTCTTCGACAGGGGATGCCGCCCCAGCATTTT

d_call: TRBD1
clone_size: -
v_call: TRBV5-1
j_call: TRBJ1-4
cdr3_aa: CASSLGQGSVFNEKLFF
cdr3_nt: TGCGCCAGCAGCTTGGGACAGGGGTCCGTCTTTAATGAAAAACTGTTTTTT

d_call: -
clone_size: -
v_call: TRBV27
j_call: TRBJ1-1
cdr3_aa: CASSLGGGSRNTEAFF
cdr3_nt: TGTGCCAGCAGTTTAGGCGGGGGTTCGCGGAACACTGAAGCTTTCTTT

d_call: TRBD1
clone_size: -
v_call: TRBV27
j_call: TRBJ2-5
cdr3_aa: CASSPYIQGAQETQYF
cdr3_nt: TGTGCCAGCAGTCCGTACATACAGGGGGCCCAAGAGACCCAGTACTTC

d_call: -
clone_size: -
v_call: TRBV19
j_call: TRBJ1-1
cdr3_aa: CATTEQVNTEAFF
cdr3_nt: TGTGCCACTACAGAACAGGTGAACACTGAAGCTTTCTTT

d_call: -
clone_size: -
v_call: TRBV2
j_call: TRBJ1-5
cdr3_aa: CASSVQSRQPQHF
cdr3_nt: TGTGCCAGCAGTGTCCAGTCTAGGCAGCCCCAGCATTTT

d_call: TRBD1
clone_size: -
v_call: TRBV15
j_call: TRBJ1-2
cdr3_aa: CATSGDRVFGYTF
cdr3_nt: TGTGCCACCAGCGGAGACAGGGTCTTTGGCTACACCTTC

d_call: TRBD1
clone_size: -
v_call: TRBV19
j_call: TRBJ1-4
cdr3_aa: CASSPWDSIEKLFF
cdr3_nt: TGTGCCAGTAGCCCCTGGGACAGTATAGAAAAACTGTTTTTT